The 26 T cell receptor beta chains below all came from one sample that was sequenced in a study of CD8+ T cells in alopecia areata. Treatment given: oral pan-JAK inhibitor, 5-10 mg twice daily. Extracted from the samples, RNA was reverse transcribed into cDNA to serve as the sequencing template. Sequenced by immunoSEQ multiplex PCR; TCRdb stores in-frame clones only, minus some. The repertoire holds 60,000 to 85,000 clones, with roughly 30% as singletons. The specimen comprised CD8+ T cells sorted from blood, sampled at week 4, from a patient treated with tofacitinib. These receptors all stem from a human donor with alopecia areata.

DNA for the CDR3: TGCGCCAGCAGCTTGGCCTCAGAGACCCAGTACTTC. Protein: CASSLASETQYF. The chain links TRBV5-1 to TRBJ2-5; no firm D call. Germline CDR1 and CDR2: SGHRS and YFSETQ. The CDR3 loop spans 12 amino acids. V lost 0 bases and J 4 bases, leaving 4 bases between the germline ends.

The V gene is TRBV28, the J gene TRBJ2-7; possibly TRBD2 for D (5 bases). Looked up from germline, CDR1 is MDHEN and CDR2 is SYDVKM. V lost 6 bases and J 0 bases, leaving 12 bases between the germline ends. The CDR3 loop spans 14 amino acids. The CDR3 reads CASSLGLSSYEQYF. The CDR3 coding sequence is TGTGCCAGCAGCCTCGGACTGAGCTCCTACGAGCAGTACTTC.

CDR3 residues: CASSKGGTGELFF. As DNA, the CDR3 is TGTGCCAGCAGCAAAGGTGGCACCGGGGAGCTGTTTTTT. The J gene is TRBJ2-2, the V gene TRBV13; unclear D gene. Germline CDR1 PRHDT, CDR2 FYEKMQ (reference sequence). The ends were cut back, 5 bases at V and 4 bases at J, with 8 bases in the middle. The CDR3 runs 13 residues.

CDR3 in amino acids: CAISDGTKGYNQPQHF. CDR3 sequence (DNA): TGTGCCATCAGTGACGGGACAAAGGGATACAATCAGCCCCAGCATTTT. The rearrangement links TRBV10-3 to TRBJ1-5; TRBD1 might be the D (6 bases). This CDR3 has 16 residues. The V and J ends lost 3 bases and 3 bases respectively, with 15 bases between them. Germline V gene lookup returns CDR1 ENHRY and CDR2 SYGVKD.

The chain uses TRBV29-1 and TRBJ1-2; the D is unclear. V was shortened by 6 bases and J by 1 base, with 12 bases between the two germline ends. CDR1 and CDR2 from the germline V gene are SQVTM and ANQGSEA. This CDR3 is 13 amino acids long. The CDR3 region has the DNA TGCAGCGTCGCCCGTGGGGATAACTATGGCTACACCTTC. Translated, it gives CSVARGDNYGYTF.

A few counts support this clone. The chain has TRBV4-1 and TRBJ1-1; D is unresolved. The CDR3 has 15 amino acids. Germline CDR1 is MGHRA and CDR2 is YSYEKL. V lost 0 bases and J lost 0, with 8 bases in between. The CDR3, as DNA: TGCGCCAGCAGCCAAGATATGAGTATGAACACTGAAGCTTTCTTT. Protein product: CASSQDMSMNTEAFF.

The rearrangement uses TRBV5-1 and TRBJ2-3; 10 positions match TRBD1. The germline V gene has CDR1 SGHRS and CDR2 YFSETQ. With V trimmed by 3 bases and J by 3 bases, 10 bases remained unmatched. The CDR3 is 17 residues long. The CDR3 region is CASSSAGTGAGTDTQYF. CDR3 sequence (DNA): TGCGCCAGCAGCTCGGCCGGGACAGGGGCCGGTACAGATACGCAGTATTTT.

This clone was detected many times. The chain is built from TRBV11-2 and TRBJ2-1, with D unclear. Trimming pared 1 base from V and 1 base from J, leaving 5 bases between. In germline, CDR1 is SGHAT, CDR2 FQNNGV. CDR3 length: 14 amino acids. CDR3 protein: CASSLGGSYNEQFF. The CDR3 nucleotides are TGTGCCAGCAGCTTAGGGGGTTCCTACAATGAGCAGTTCTTC.

This chain uses TRBV29-1 with TRBJ2-7; D is undetermined. This CDR3 is 15 amino acids long. Germline loops: CDR1 SQVTM, CDR2 ANQGSEA. Trimming pared 3 bases from V and 4 bases from J, leaving 19 bases between. CDR3 nucleotides: TGCAGCGTTGAGCCCGAGCCCGACGGTGGTTACGAGCAGTACTTC. Protein product: CSVEPEPDGGYEQYF.

This chain connects TRBV29-1 to TRBJ2-7; D is possibly TRBD1 (6 bases). The ends were cut back, 7 bases at V and 3 bases at J, with 13 bases in the middle. Looked up from germline, CDR1 is SQVTM and CDR2 is ANQGSEA. CDR3 length: 12 amino acids. CDR3 DNA: TGCAGCGCATCCGGGACAAACTACGAGCAGTACTTC. It specifies CSASGTNYEQYF.

This clone was observed a single time. The chain couples TRBV29-1 to TRBJ2-7; D possibly matches TRBD1 or TRBD2 (6 bases each). V lost 1 base to trimming and J lost 9 bases, with 13 bases between them. This CDR3 region has 12 residues. Germline V gives CDR1 SQVTM, CDR2 ANQGSEA. This CDR3 reads CSVEVSGEVQYF. CDR3 nucleotide sequence: TGCAGCGTTGAAGTTTCAGGGGAGGTGCAGTACTTC.

In this sample, this clone turned up a few times. This rearrangement joins TRBV27 to TRBJ2-1; a possible D gene is TRBD2 (5 bases). Trimming took off 5 bases at V and 1 base at J, with 15 bases between the two ends. This CDR3 spans 16 amino acids. The germline V gene has CDR1 MNHEY and CDR2 SMNVEV (reference sequence). The CDR3 protein is CASSPDSLRSYNEQFF. CDR3 nucleotide sequence: TGTGCCAGCAGTCCGGACTCCCTCCGGTCCTACAATGAGCAGTTCTTC.

This clone has only a few counts. The chain uses TRBV29-1 and TRBJ2-5, with 8 bases matching TRBD1. Looked up from germline, CDR1 is SQVTM and CDR2 is ANQGSEA. With V trimmed by 7 bases and J by 5 bases, 12 bases remained unmatched. This CDR3 region has 14 residues. The CDR3 protein is CSAPGTGGQETQYF. The DNA for the CDR3 is TGCAGCGCCCCCGGGACAGGTGGTCAGGAGACCCAGTACTTC.

This clone was seen a handful of times. This sequence joins TRBV6-1 and TRBJ2-7; D uncertain. The CDR3 totals 15 residues. Looked up from germline, CDR1 is MNHNS and CDR2 is SASEGT. V was pared by 3 bases and J by 0 bases, with 12 bases between. CDR3 protein: CASSDFRSSSYEQYF. Written as DNA, the CDR3 is TGTGCCAGCAGTGATTTCAGGTCCAGCTCCTACGAGCAGTACTTC.

This clone has a handful of counts. V and J are TRBV29-1 and TRBJ2-7; 7 bases are a match to TRBD1. CDR3 length: 11 amino acids. The V gene's germline CDR1 is SQVTM and CDR2 ANQGSEA. In nucleotides, the CDR3 is TGCAGATCAGGGGGATTCTACGAGCAGTACTTC. Amino acid sequence: CRSGGFYEQYF.

This clone was seen more than once but under ten times. The V gene is TRBV27, the J gene TRBJ2-7; D is undetermined. Germline V lookup: CDR1 MNHEY, CDR2 SMNVEV (reference sequence). The CDR3 sequence is 14 residues long. Trimming pared 2 bases from V and 1 base from J, leaving 9 bases between. CDR3 DNA: TGTGCCAGCAGTTTAACTCCAGGTTCCTACGAGCAGTACTTC. As protein: CASSLTPGSYEQYF.

This clone was found a few times. The chain is built from TRBV9 and TRBJ1-2; the D is unclear. Germline CDR1 is SGDLS and CDR2 is YYNGEE. The CDR3 consists of 14 residues. The ends were cut back, 7 bases at V and 0 bases at J, with 13 bases in the middle. CDR3 sequence: CASSGGITNYGYTF. Written as DNA, the CDR3 is TGTGCCAGCTCCGGAGGGATTACTAACTATGGCTACACCTTC.

The CDR3 reads CASSHDSIYNEQFF. As DNA, the CDR3 is TGTGCCAGCAGCCATGACTCAATTTACAATGAGCAGTTCTTC. J is TRBJ2-1 and V is TRBV5-8, with D uncertain. This CDR3 region has 14 residues. The germline V and J ends were trimmed by 4 bases and 4 bases, with 12 bases remaining between them. Germline V gene lookup returns CDR1 SGHTS and CDR2 YDEGEE.

The V call is TRBV30, the J call TRBJ2-2; the D gene is possibly TRBD2 (5 bases). CDR1 is GTSNPN, CDR2 SVGIG, per germline (reference sequence). This CDR3 has 15 amino acids. V was clipped by 0 bases and J by 1 base, with 9 bases between them. CDR3 sequence reads: CAWSVQRRNTGELFF. The CDR3 DNA sequence: TGTGCCTGGAGTGTCCAGCGGAGGAACACCGGGGAGCTGTTTTTT.

The chain is built from TRBV13 and TRBJ2-3, with D hard to call. V shed 8 bases and J shed 9 bases, with 9 bases lying between them. The CDR3 has 10 residues. CDR1 PRHDT and CDR2 FYEKMQ come from the germline V gene (reference sequence). The CDR3 DNA sequence: TGTGCCAGCTCCGGGCCCACGCAGTATTTT. This gives the protein CASSGPTQYF.

This clone was observed a few times. The gene calls are TRBV20-1 and TRBJ1-2; D not resolved. Germline loops: CDR1 DFQATT, CDR2 SNEGSKA (reference sequence). Trimming left V 6 bases short and J 3 bases short, with 5 bases between. The CDR3 runs 10 residues. The CDR3 nucleotides are TGCAGTGCCTGGGACTATGGCTACACCTTC. Protein product: CSAWDYGYTF.

The V gene is TRBV6-1, the J gene TRBJ1-1; perhaps TRBD1 as D (5 bases). The CDR3 consists of 15 residues. V was clipped by 6 bases and J by 0 bases, with 14 bases between them. The V gene's germline CDR1 is MNHNS and CDR2 SASEGT. The CDR3 protein is CASRGTRAVNTEAFF. In nucleotides, the CDR3 is TGTGCCAGCAGGGGGACGAGGGCTGTGAACACTGAAGCTTTCTTT.

The chain combines TRBV27 with TRBJ1-1, with a tentative D call TRBD1 (5 bases). Looked up from germline, CDR1 is MNHEY and CDR2 is SMNVEV (reference sequence). V was shortened by 0 bases and J by 7 bases, with 9 bases between the two germline ends. This CDR3 region has 13 residues. As DNA, the CDR3 is TGTGCCAGCAGTTTATCATCACAGGTTGAAGCTTTCTTT. Amino acid sequence: CASSLSSQVEAFF.

The chain uses TRBV29-1 and TRBJ2-7; 8 bases map to TRBD1. Germline V gene data show CDR1 as SQVTM and CDR2 as ANQGSEA. The length of the CDR3 is 12 residues. The V segment lost 6 bases and the J segment 3 bases; nucleotides outside the gene matches: 4. For the CDR3, the DNA is TGCAGCGTAGGGACAGGCCGCTACGAGCAGTACTTC. It translates to CSVGTGRYEQYF.

The chain is built from TRBV4-3 and TRBJ1-4; D not certain. V shed 0 bases and J shed 3 bases, with 8 bases lying between them. The CDR3 is 15 residues long. Germline V CDR1 and CDR2: LGHNA, YSLEER. The CDR3 DNA is TGCGCCAGCAGCCAAGATCGGACGGCTAATGAAAAACTGTTTTTT. It yields the protein CASSQDRTANEKLFF.

The chain is built from TRBV5-1 and TRBJ1-1; 7 bases agree with TRBD1. The CDR3 sequence is 13 residues long. Germline V gives CDR1 SGHRS, CDR2 YFSETQ. V lost 2 bases, J lost 5 bases, and 3 bases stayed unmatched. CDR3 region: CASSFTGVTEAFF. The CDR3 DNA reads TGCGCCAGCAGCTTTACAGGGGTGACTGAAGCTTTCTTT.